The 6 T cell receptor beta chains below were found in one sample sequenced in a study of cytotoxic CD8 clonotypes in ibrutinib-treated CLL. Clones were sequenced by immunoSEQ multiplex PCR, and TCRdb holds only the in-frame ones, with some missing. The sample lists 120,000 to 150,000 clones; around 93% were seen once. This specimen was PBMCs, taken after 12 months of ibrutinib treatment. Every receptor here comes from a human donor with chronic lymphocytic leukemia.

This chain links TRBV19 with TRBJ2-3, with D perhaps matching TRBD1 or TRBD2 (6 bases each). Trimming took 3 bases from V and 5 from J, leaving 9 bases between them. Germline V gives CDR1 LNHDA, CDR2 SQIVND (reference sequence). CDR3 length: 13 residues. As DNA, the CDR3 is TGTGCCAGTAGTATCAGGGGAGGAGATACGCAGTATTTT. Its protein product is CASSIRGGDTQYF.

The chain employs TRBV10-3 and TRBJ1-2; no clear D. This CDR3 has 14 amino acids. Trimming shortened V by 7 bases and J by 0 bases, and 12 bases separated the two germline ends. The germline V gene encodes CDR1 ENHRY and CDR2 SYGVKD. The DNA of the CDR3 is TGTGCCATCATTGTCGGTATAACTAACTATGGCTACACCTTC. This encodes CAIIVGITNYGYTF.

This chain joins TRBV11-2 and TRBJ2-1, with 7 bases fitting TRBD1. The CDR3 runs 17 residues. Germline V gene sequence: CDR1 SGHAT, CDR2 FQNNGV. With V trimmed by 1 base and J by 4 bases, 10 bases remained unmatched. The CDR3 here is CASSLVLKGAEYNEQFF. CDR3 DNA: TGTGCCAGCAGCTTAGTCCTAAAGGGGGCGGAGTACAATGAGCAGTTCTTC.

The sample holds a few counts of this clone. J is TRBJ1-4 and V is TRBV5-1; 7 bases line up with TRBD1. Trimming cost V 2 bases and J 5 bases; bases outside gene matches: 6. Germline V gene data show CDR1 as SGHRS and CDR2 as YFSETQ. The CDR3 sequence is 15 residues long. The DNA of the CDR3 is TGCGCCAGCAGCTTTGCAGGGGGTAGCAATGAAAAACTGTTTTTT. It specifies CASSFAGGSNEKLFF.

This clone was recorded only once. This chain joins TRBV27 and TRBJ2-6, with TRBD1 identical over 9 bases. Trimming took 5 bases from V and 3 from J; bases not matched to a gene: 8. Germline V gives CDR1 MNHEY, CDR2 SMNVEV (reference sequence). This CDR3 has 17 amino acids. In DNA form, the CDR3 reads TGTGCCAGCAGTGTAGACACAGGGGGCGGTGGGGCCAACGTCCTGACTTTC. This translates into CASSVDTGGGGANVLTF.

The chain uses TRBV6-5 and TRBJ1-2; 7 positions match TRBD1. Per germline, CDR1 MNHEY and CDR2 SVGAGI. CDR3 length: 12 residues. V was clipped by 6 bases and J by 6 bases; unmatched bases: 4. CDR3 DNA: TGTGCCAGCAGGCGACAGGGCGATGGCTACACCTTC. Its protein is CASRRQGDGYTF.